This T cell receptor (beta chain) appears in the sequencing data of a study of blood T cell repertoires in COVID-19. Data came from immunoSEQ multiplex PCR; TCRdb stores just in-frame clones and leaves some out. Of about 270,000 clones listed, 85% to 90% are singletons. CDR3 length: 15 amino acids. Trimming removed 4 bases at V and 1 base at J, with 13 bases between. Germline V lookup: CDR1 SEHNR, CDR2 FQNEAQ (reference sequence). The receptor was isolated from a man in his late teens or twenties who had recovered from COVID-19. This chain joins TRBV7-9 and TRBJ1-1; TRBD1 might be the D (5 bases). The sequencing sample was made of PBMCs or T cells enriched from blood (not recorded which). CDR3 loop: CASSSTRTPNTEAFF. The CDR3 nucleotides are TGTGCCAGCAGCTCCACGCGGACACCGAACACTGAAGCTTTCTTT.